This T cell receptor beta chain was recorded in a study of cytomegalovirus exposure and HLA in healthy donors. V was pared by 2 bases and J by 10 bases, with 5 bases between. The CDR3 is made up of 10 amino acids. Germline lookup yields CDR1 SNHLY and CDR2 FYNNEI. A multiplex PCR was run with 60 Vbeta primers and 13 Jbeta primers. Produced via immunoSEQ multiplex PCR; TCRdb's table is partial and in-frame only. This table holds some 170,000 clones, approximately 81% found once. The sample taken for sequencing was PBMCs. This receptor was obtained from a woman between 25 and 40 years old in good health and CMV-seropositive. The chain links TRBV2 to TRBJ1-1; D gene unclear. As DNA, the CDR3 is TGTGCCAGCAGTGAAATATTAGCTTTCTTT. It is translated as CASSEILAFF.